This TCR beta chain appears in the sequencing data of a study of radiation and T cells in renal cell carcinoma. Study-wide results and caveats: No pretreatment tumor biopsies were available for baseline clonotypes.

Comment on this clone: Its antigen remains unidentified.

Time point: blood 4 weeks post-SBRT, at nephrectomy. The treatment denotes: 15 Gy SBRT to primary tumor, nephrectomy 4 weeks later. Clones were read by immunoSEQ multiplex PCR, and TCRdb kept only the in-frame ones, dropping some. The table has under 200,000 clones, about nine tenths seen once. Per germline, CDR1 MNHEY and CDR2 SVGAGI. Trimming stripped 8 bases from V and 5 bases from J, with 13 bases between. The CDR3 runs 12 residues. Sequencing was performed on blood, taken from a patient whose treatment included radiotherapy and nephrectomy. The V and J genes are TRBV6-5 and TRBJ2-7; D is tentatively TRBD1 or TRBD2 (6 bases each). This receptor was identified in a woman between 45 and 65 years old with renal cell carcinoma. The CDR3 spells CASSRGQHEQYF. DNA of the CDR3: TGTGCCAGCTCCCGGGGGCAGCACGAGCAGTACTTC.